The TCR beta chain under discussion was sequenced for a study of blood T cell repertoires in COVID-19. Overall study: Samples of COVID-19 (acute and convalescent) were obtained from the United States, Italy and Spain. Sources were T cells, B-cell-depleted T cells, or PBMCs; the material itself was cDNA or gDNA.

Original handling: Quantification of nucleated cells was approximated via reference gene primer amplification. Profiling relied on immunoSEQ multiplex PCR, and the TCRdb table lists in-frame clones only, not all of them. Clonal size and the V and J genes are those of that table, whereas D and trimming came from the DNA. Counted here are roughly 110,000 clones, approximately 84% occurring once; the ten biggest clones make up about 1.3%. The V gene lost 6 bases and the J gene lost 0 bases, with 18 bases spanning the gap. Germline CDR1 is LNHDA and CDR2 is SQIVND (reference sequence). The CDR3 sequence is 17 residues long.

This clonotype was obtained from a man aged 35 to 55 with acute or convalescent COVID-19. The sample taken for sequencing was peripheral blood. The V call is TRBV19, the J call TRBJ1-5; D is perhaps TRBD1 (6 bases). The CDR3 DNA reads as TGTGCCAGTAGCCGGTCAATTAGGGGGGGTAGCAATCAGCCCCAGCATTTT. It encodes CASSRSIRGGSNQPQHF.